This is a list of T cell receptor beta chains from one sample in a study of regulatory T cells in long-lasting Graves disease. One entry per CDR3 protein, called by TCRdb with MiXCR from the multiplex PCR reads. Of approximately 400,000 distinct CDR3 sequences detected, 15% appear once; the ten largest clones hold around 7.6%. The sample also formed part of further work on T cells in Graves' hyperthyroidism and ophthalmopathy.

The sample here was peripheral blood mononuclear cells (PBMCs), taken at new diagnosis, from a patient treated with antithyroid drugs. These receptors were taken from a woman aged 40 to 49 with Graves disease. The CDR3 runs from the conserved cysteine through the conserved F or W. D genes are given only for firm matches. Where a row states a size, it is once, few, many or the class of an expanded clone; other rows omit it.

D | J | V | size | DNA | CDR3
TRBD2 | TRBJ2-1 | TRBV12-3/TRBV12-4 | - | TGTGCCAGCAGGTTAGGACTAGCGGGAGATAGTGAGCAGTTCTTC | CASRLGLAGDSEQFF
- | TRBJ1-4 | TRBV28 | many | TGTGCCAGCAGTTTAACCTATGGTGAGGGGTTCATGGAGGCCTATAATGAAAAACTGTTTTTT | CASSLTYGEGFMEAYNEKLFF
- | TRBJ2-3 | TRBV2 | many | TGTGCCAGCAGCTGGGACTCCACCACAGATACGCAGTATTTT | CASSWDSTTDTQYF
- | TRBJ2-5 | TRBV6-5 | many | TGTGCCAGCAGTTTACCGGGACCAAGAGAGTTGTACTTC | CASSLPGPRELYF
TRBD2 | TRBJ2-7 | TRBV20-1 | - | TGCAGTGCTAGAGAGGCTAGCGGGAGACCTTACGAGCAGTACTTC | CSAREASGRPYEQYF
- | TRBJ1-2 | TRBV19 | - | TGTGCCAGTAGTCTTTATGGGGAAAACTATGGCTACACCTTC | CASSLYGENYGYTF
TRBD2 | TRBJ2-4 | TRBV20-1 | many | TGCAGTGCTAGAGATCCGGGGGTATCCGCGGGAGTTGGAAACATTCAGTACTTC | CSARDPGVSAGVGNIQYF
TRBD1 | TRBJ2-1 | TRBV6-5 | many | TGTGCCAGCAGTTTTTCCCGGACAGGTACCTACAATGAGCAGTTCTTC | CASSFSRTGTYNEQFF
- | TRBJ1-2 | TRBV10-2 | - | TGCGCCAGCAGTGAAATGGACAGCCCCAGGGCGGGCTACACCTTC | CASSEMDSPRAGYTF
- | TRBJ2-7 | TRBV24-1 | many | TGTGCCACCCTTGGGGGAGGACTCTACGAGCAGTACTTC | CATLGGGLYEQYF
- | TRBJ2-5 | TRBV9 | - | TGTGCCAGCAGCGTAGTGGGCGGCTACGGGCAGTACTTC | CASSVVGGYGQYF
- | TRBJ2-1 | TRBV9 | - | TGTGCCAGCAGCGTAGGGACCTACAATGAGCAGTTCTTC | CASSVGTYNEQFF
- | TRBJ1-1 | TRBV6-1 | - | TGTGCCAGCAGTGAATATTACACTGAAGCTTTCTTT | CASSEYYTEAFF
TRBD1 | TRBJ2-1 | TRBV19 | - | TGTGCCAGTAGAACAGGGGAATACTACAATGAGCAGTTCTTC | CASRTGEYYNEQFF
TRBD2 | TRBJ2-1 | TRBV4-1 | few | TGCGCCAGCAGCCAACACAGCGGGGGTGAGCAGTTCTTC | CASSQHSGGEQFF
- | TRBJ2-7 | TRBV24-1 | few | TGTGCCACCAGTGAGTCAGGTGTGTTGGGCGAGCAGTACTTC | CATSESGVLGEQYF